The clone carrying this T cell receptor beta chain was seen repeatedly, ten times or more. Its antigen is unknown. The data were taken from a study of shared clonotypes between healthy human individuals. Study observations and caveats: Having only a few donors restricted how much genetic and exposure-history diversity was captured. Clonotype sharing levels among donors were expected to vary with sequencing depth.

The data were produced by immunoSEQ multiplex PCR, yet TCRdb's version contains in-frame clones alone and is incomplete. This sample carries 400,000 to 500,000 clones, around 80% of them seen once, and the ten largest clones take less than 15%. Trimming removed 4 bases from V and 0 bases from J, with 6 bases in between. Germline CDR1 SQVTM, CDR2 ANQGSEA. CDR3 length equals 12 residues. The genes are TRBV29-1 and TRBJ1-1; D unresolved. Sequences were obtained from PBMCs. The receptor comes from a woman aged 40 to 50 in good health. Some clones in this sample may be carry-over from other donors' samples. The CDR3 sequence is CSVGQMNTEAFF. CDR3 nucleotide sequence: TGCAGCGTTGGACAAATGAACACTGAAGCTTTCTTT. Supplemented by reference TRBV29-1 and TRBJ1-1, the full variable domain reads SAVISQKPSRDICQRGTSLTIQCQVDSQVTMMFWYRQQPGQSLTLIATANQGSEATYESGFVIDKFPISRPNLTFSTLTVSNMSPEDSSIYLCSVGQMNTEAFFGQGTRLTVV.